This TCR beta chain was sequenced during a study of blood T cell repertoires in COVID-19. At the level of the study: Samples came from the United States, Italy and Spain, spanning acute and convalescent COVID-19.

Sequenced by immunoSEQ multiplex PCR; TCRdb stores in-frame clones only, minus some. The sample yields under 250,000 clones, around 83% seen once. V dropped 5 bases and J dropped 5 bases, with 12 bases sitting between them. Germline values: CDR1 SGHAT, CDR2 FQNNGV. The CDR3 consists of 14 residues. Cohort allocation depended upon clinical history that participants reported. The sequence was obtained from a woman in her forties with acute COVID-19. The sequenced sample was PBMCs or T cells enriched from blood (not recorded which). The chain is built from TRBV11-2 and TRBJ1-4, with D hard to call. The CDR3 DNA reads as TGTGCCAGCAGCCGGGGTTTAGCAAATGAAAAACTGTTTTTT. Protein: CASSRGLANEKLFF. Using reference TRBV11-2 and TRBJ1-4 for the parts outside the CDR3, the full variable domain is EAGVAQSPRYKIIEKRQSVAFWCNPISGHATLYWYQQILGQGPKLLIQFQNNGVVDDSQLPKDRFSAERLKGVDSTLKIQPAKLEDSAVYLCASSRGLANEKLFFGSGTQLSVL.